These 8 T cell receptor beta chains were all obtained from the same sample, sequenced in a study of patients and donors after allogeneic stem cell transplantation. TCRdb analysed the RT-PCR reads with MiXCR anew, one entry per CDR3 protein. The sample contains roughly 940,000 distinct CDR3 sequences, roughly 18% of which appear only once. The sequencing sample was made of blood, either unsorted or a sorted T cell fraction (not recorded which). The receptors were sampled from a human donor who was either an allogeneic HSCT recipient or a stem cell or donor lymphocyte infusion donor (not recorded which). It is not recorded whose cells these are; they may come from a transplant donor.

This sequence joins TRBV29-1 and TRBJ2-1, with 9 nucleotides matching TRBD2. Unmatched junction bases numbered 13, after V lost 4 bases and J lost 6 bases. Germline-derived CDR1 and CDR2 are SQVTM and ANQGSEA. This CDR3 has 16 amino acids. CDR3 nucleotides: TGCAGCGTTGGGGCTCTAGGCGGGAGGGCTGTCAATGAGCAGTTCTTC. It translates to CSVGALGGRAVNEQFF.

The J gene is TRBJ2-7, the V gene TRBV18, with 7 bases aligning to TRBD1. The V segment lost 2 bases and the J segment 7 bases; nucleotides outside the gene matches: 5. Germline CDR1 KGHSH, CDR2 LQKENI. CDR3 length: 13 residues. CDR3 sequence reads: CASSPIQGWEQYF. The CDR3 DNA reads as TGTGCCAGCTCACCAATACAGGGGTGGGAGCAGTACTTC.

The J gene is TRBJ2-3, the V gene TRBV7-9; the match to TRBD2 covers 7 bases. The germline gives CDR1 SEHNR, CDR2 FQNEAQ (reference sequence). V lost 8 bases to trimming and J lost 7 bases; unmatched junction nucleotides: 18. This CDR3 contains 16 residues. CDR3: CASGPSSGMDRNTQYF. The CDR3 DNA is TGTGCCAGCGGCCCCTCTAGCGGCATGGATAGGAATACGCAGTATTTT. Full variable domain (missing parts from reference TRBV7-9 and TRBJ2-3): DTGVSQNPRHKITKRGQNVTFRCDPISEHNRLYWYRQTLGQGPEFLTYFQNEAQLEKSRLLSDRFSAERPKGSFSTLEIQRTEQGDSAMYLCASGPSSGMDRNTQYFGPGTRLTVL.

The V call is TRBV10-3, the J call TRBJ1-5; TRBD1 is a possible D gene (5 bases). This CDR3 is built from 17 residues. The germline CDR1 and CDR2 sequences are ENHRY and SYGVKD. Trimming shortened V by 3 bases and J by 8 bases, and 23 bases separated the two germline ends. CDR3 region: CAISEGVGAQGIEPQHF. CDR3 bases: TGTGCCATCAGTGAAGGGGTCGGGGCGCAGGGTATCGAGCCCCAGCATTTT.

V usage is TRBV7-6 and J usage is TRBJ2-3; TRBD1 might be the D (5 bases). CDR1 SGHVS and CDR2 FNYEAQ come from the germline V gene. V was cut by 5 bases and J by 2 bases, with 11 bases left in between. There are 14 residues in the CDR3. DNA for the CDR3: TGTGCCAGCAGCAGGGGAATTGACACAGATACGCAGTATTTT. This gives the protein CASSRGIDTDTQYF.

This clonotype was picked up a small number of times. The chain uses TRBV25-1 and TRBJ1-5; no firm D call. The V end was cut by 3 bases, the J end by 4 bases, with 7 bases between. This CDR3 has 13 residues. CDR1 is MGHDK and CDR2 is SYGVNS in the germline V gene. The CDR3 DNA sequence: TGTGCCAGCAGTGAGGTCAATAATCAGCCCCAGCATTTT. This encodes CASSEVNNQPQHF.

This clonotype was seen only once. The chain couples TRBV2 to TRBJ2-1; D is unclear. Trimming took off 6 bases at V and 0 bases at J, with 12 bases between the two ends. This CDR3 contains 15 residues. In germline, CDR1 is SNHLY, CDR2 FYNNEI. CDR3 nucleotides: TGTGCCAGCAGCGGCGACTGGAGCTCCTACAATGAGCAGTTCTTC. Its protein product is CASSGDWSSYNEQFF.

The rearrangement uses TRBV3-1 and TRBJ2-1; a possible D gene is TRBD2 (6 bases). Between the trimmed V and J ends, which lost 0 bases and 5 bases, there was a span of 17 bases. The CDR3 loop spans 17 amino acids. Germline lookup yields CDR1 LGHDT and CDR2 YNNKEL (reference sequence). CDR3 sequence reads: CASSQDRRVAIDNEQFF. CDR3 in DNA: TGTGCCAGCAGCCAAGATCGGAGGGTAGCAATAGACAATGAGCAGTTCTTC.